The T cell receptor (beta chain) under discussion was sequenced for a study of T-cell reconstitution after alpha-beta-depleted transplantation in children. Study-level findings and limits: T-cell counts and diversity were attributed mostly to newly produced T cells one year after transplant. Some patients' high day-60 TCRbeta diversity was attributed to recipient cells surviving conditioning. The study reportedly traced alpha-beta T cells about two months after transplant to several hundred expanded graft clones.

Preparation of the TCRbeta library was carried out with unique molecular identifiers. Each CDR3 protein gets one entry after TCRdb re-called the PCR reads with MiXCR. Of about 440,000 distinct CDR3 sequences listed, about 40% are singletons. The CDR3 has 14 amino acids. Trimming removed 4 bases from V and 2 bases from J, with 9 bases in between. Germline lookup yields CDR1 LGHNA and CDR2 YNFKEQ. A note on this clonotype: Its specificity is unknown.

The sequence derives from a girl aged 2-15 years with aplastic anemia, due to receive a stem cell transplant. The starting material was PBMCs, obtained before TCRalphabeta/CD19-depleted stem cell transplant. V usage is TRBV4-2 and J usage is TRBJ2-1, with TRBD2 as a possible D gene (6 bases). In DNA form, the CDR3 reads TGTGCCAGCAGCCCTACTAGCACCTACAATGAGCAGTTCTTC. Its protein product is CASSPTSTYNEQFF.